This T cell receptor beta chain appears in the sequencing data of a study of blood T cell repertoires in COVID-19. About the research overall: Acute-phase and convalescent COVID-19 samples originated in the United States, Italy and Spain. From T cells, B-cell-depleted T cells, or PBMCs came the material, which was cDNA or gDNA.

Authors' processing steps: For nucleated cells, counts were estimated from reference gene primer amplification. Only in-frame clones appear in the TCRdb table, and some are missing; sequencing was by immunoSEQ multiplex PCR. Clonal size and the V and J genes are those of that table, whereas D and trimming came from the DNA. The profile shows a few hundred thousand clones, about 90% of them singletons. This CDR3 is built from 10 residues. CDR1 is SQVTM and CDR2 is ANQGSEA in the germline V gene. V lost 3 bases and J 9 bases, leaving 9 bases between the germline ends. The specimen was peripheral blood. The chain has TRBV29-1 and TRBJ2-7; the D gene is possibly TRBD2 (6 bases). The receptor was derived from a man aged 55 to 70 with acute or convalescent COVID-19. CDR3 sequence: CSVDSGGQYF. The CDR3 DNA follows: TGCAGCGTTGATAGCGGTGGGCAGTACTTC.